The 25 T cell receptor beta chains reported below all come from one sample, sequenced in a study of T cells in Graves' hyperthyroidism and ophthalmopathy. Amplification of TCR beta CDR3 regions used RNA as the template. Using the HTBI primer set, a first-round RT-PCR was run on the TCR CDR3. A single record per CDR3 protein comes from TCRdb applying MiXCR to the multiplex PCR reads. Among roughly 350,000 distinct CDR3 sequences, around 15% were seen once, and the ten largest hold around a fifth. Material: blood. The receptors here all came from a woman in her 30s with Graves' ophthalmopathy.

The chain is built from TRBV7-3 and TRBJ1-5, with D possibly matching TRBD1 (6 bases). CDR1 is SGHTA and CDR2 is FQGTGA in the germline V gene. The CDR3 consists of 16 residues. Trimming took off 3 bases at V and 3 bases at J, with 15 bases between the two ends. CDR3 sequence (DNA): TGTGCCAGCAGCTTGGGCCCTGGGACATCCAATCAGCCCCAGCATTTT. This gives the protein CASSLGPGTSNQPQHF.

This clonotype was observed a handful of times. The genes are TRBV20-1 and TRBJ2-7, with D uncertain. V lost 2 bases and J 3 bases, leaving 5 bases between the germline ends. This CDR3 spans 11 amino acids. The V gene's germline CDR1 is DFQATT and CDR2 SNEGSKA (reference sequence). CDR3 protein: CSARLVYEQYF. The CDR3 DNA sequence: TGCAGTGCTAGATTAGTCTACGAGCAGTACTTC.

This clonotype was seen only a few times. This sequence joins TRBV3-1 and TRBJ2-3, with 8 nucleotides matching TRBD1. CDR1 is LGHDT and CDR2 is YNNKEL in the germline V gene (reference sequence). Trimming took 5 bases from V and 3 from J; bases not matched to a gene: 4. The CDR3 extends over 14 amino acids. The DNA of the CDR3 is TGTGCCAGCAGCACGACAGGGGTTACAGATACGCAGTATTTT. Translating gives CASSTTGVTDTQYF.

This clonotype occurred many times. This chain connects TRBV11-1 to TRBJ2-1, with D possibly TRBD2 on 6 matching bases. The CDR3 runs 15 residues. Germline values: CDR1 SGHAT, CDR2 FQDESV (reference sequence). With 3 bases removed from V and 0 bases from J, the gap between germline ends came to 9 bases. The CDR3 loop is CASSLRGSSYNEQFF. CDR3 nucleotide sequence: TGTGCCAGCAGCTTGCGGGGCAGCTCCTACAATGAGCAGTTCTTC. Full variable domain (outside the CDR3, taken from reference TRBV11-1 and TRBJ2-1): EAEVAQSPRYKITEKSQAVAFWCDPISGHATLYWYRQILGQGPELLVQFQDESVVDDSQLPKDRFSAERLKGVDSTLKIQPAELGDSAMYLCASSLRGSSYNEQFFGPGTRLTVL.

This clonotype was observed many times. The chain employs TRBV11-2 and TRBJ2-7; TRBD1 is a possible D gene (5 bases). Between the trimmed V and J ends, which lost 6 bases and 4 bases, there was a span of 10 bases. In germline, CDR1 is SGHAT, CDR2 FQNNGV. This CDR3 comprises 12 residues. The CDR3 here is CASSFRVYEQYF. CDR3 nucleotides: TGTGCCAGCAGTTTCAGGGTGTACGAGCAGTACTTC. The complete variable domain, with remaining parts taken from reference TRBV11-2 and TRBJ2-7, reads EAGVAQSPRYKIIEKRQSVAFWCNPISGHATLYWYQQILGQGPKLLIQFQNNGVVDDSQLPKDRFSAERLKGVDSTLKIQPAKLEDSAVYLCASSFRVYEQYFGPGTRLTVT.

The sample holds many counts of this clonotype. The CDR3 sequence is CSARDGGASLTEAFF. The CDR3 DNA is TGCAGTGCTAGAGATGGTGGGGCGAGTTTGACTGAAGCTTTCTTT. The rearrangement uses TRBV20-1 and TRBJ1-1; D is perhaps TRBD1 (5 bases). The CDR3 covers 15 residues. The V end was cut by 0 bases, the J end by 5 bases, with 16 bases between. Germline assignment: CDR1 DFQATT and CDR2 SNEGSKA (reference sequence).

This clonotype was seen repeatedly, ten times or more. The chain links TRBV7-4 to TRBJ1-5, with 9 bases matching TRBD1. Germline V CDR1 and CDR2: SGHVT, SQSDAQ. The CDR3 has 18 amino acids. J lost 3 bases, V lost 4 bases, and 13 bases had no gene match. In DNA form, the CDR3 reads TGTGCCAGCAGCTCACGGTTTACAGGGGGCGCGAACAATCAGCCCCAGCATTTT. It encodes CASSSRFTGGANNQPQHF.

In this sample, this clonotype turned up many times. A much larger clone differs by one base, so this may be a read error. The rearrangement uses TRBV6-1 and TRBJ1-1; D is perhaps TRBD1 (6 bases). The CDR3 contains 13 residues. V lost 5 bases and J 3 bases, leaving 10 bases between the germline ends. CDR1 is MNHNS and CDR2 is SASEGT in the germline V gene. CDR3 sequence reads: CASSIGGYTEAFF. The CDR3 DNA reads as TGTGCCAGCAGTATAGGGGGGTACACTGAAGCTTTCTTT.

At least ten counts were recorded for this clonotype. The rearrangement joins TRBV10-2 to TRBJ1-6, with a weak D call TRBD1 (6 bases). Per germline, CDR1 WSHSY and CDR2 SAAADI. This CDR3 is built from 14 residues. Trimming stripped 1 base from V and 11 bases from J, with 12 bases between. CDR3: CASSELGTSAPLHF. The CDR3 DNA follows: TGCGCCAGCAGTGAGTTGGGGACATCGGCACCCCTCCACTTT.

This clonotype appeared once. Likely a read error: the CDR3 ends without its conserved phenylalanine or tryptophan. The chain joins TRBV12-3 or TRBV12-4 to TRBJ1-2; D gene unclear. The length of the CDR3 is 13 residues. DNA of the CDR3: TGTGCTAGCAGTTCCCACCGGGCGTATGGCTACACCCTC. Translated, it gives CASSSHRAYGYTL.

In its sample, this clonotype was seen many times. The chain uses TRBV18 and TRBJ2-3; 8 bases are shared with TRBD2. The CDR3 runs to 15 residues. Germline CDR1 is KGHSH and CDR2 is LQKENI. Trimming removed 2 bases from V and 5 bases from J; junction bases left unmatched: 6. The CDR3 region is CASSPSGTSGDTQYF. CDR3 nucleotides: TGTGCCAGCTCACCATCCGGGACTAGTGGAGATACGCAGTATTTT.

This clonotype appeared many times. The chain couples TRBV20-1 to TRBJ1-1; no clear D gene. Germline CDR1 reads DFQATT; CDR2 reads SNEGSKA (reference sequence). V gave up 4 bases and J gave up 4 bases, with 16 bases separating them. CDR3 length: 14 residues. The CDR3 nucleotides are TGCAGTGCTAACAGTAAAGGAGGCGCCACTGAAGCTTTCTTT. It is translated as CSANSKGGATEAFF.

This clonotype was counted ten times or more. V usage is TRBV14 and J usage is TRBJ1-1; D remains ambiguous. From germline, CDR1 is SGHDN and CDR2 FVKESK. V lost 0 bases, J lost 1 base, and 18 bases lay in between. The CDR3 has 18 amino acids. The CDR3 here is CASSQDLLVWRRNTEAFF. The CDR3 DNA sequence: TGTGCCAGCAGCCAAGATCTATTGGTTTGGCGCAGGAACACTGAAGCTTTCTTT.

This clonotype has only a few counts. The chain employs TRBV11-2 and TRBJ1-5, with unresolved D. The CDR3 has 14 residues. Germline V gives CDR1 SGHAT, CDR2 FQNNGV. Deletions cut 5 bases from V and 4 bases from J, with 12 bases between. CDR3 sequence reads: CASSRLGGNQPQHF. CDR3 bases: TGTGCCAGCAGCCGACTGGGAGGGAATCAGCCCCAGCATTTT.

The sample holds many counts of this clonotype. The CDR3 region is CASSLRGHYEQYF. Here the CDR3 DNA reads TGTGCCAGCAGCTTGCGTGGGCACTACGAGCAGTACTTC. The chain carries TRBV5-6 and TRBJ2-7; D remains unclear. The germline V gene has CDR1 SGHDT and CDR2 YYEEEE. This CDR3 contains 13 residues. Between the trimmed V and J ends, which lost 1 base and 3 bases, there was a span of 8 bases.

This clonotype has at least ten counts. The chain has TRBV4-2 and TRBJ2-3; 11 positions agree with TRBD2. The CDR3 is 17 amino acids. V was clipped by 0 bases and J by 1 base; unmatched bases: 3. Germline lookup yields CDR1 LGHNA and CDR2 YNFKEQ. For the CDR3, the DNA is TGTGCCAGCAGCCAAGAAACTAGCGGGGGACGCACAGATACGCAGTATTTT. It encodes CASSQETSGGRTDTQYF.

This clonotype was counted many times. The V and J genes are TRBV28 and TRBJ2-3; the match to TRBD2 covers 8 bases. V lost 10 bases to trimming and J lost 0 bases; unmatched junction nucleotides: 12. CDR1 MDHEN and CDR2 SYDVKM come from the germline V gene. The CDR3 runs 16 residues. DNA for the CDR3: TGTGCCACAGGCCGGGGGGGGGAGACTAGCACAGATACGCAGTATTTT. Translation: CATGRGGETSTDTQYF.

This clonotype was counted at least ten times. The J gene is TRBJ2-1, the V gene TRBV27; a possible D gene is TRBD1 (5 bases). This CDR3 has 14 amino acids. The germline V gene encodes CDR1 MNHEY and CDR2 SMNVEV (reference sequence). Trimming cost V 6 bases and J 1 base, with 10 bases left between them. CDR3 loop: CASSPRASYNEQFF. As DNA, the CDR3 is TGTGCCAGCAGCCCCAGGGCTTCCTACAATGAGCAGTTCTTC.

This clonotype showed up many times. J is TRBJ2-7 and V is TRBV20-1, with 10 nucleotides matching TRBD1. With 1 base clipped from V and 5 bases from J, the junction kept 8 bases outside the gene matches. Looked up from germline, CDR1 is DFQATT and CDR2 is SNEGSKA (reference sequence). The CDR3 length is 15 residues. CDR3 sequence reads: CSARGTGGLHDEQYF. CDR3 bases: TGCAGTGCTAGAGGGACAGGGGGACTCCACGACGAGCAGTACTTC.

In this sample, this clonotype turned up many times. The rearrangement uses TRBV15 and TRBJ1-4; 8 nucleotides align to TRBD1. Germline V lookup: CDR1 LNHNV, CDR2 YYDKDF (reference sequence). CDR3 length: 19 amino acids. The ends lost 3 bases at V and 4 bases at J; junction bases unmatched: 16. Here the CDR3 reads CATSSVPGTGRLGNEKLFF. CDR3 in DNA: TGTGCCACCAGCAGCGTTCCGGGGACAGGCCGGTTGGGTAATGAAAAACTGTTTTTT.

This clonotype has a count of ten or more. The CDR3 DNA follows: TGTGCCAGCAGCGTGACTAGCGGGGAAAGCGAGCAGTACTTC. Protein product: CASSVTSGESEQYF. The chain combines TRBV12-3 or TRBV12-4 with TRBJ2-7; TRBD2 agrees at 11 bases. J gave up 6 bases and V 6 bases, and 7 bases lay outside the gene matches. The CDR3 is 14 amino acids.

CDR3 protein: CASSPDRLRGINTGELFF. The CDR3 nucleotides read TGTGCCAGCAGCCCAGACCGCCTGCGAGGGATCAACACCGGGGAGCTGTTTTTT. The chain uses TRBV7-8 and TRBJ2-2; a possible D gene is TRBD2 (5 bases). CDR1 and CDR2 from the germline V gene are SGHVS and FQNEAQ. The CDR3 contains 18 residues. The V and J ends lost 5 bases and 2 bases respectively, with 21 bases between them.

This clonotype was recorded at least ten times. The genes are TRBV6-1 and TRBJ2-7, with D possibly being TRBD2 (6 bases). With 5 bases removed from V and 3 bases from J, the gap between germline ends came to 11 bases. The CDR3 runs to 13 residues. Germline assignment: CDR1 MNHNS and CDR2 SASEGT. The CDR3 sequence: CASSSGTFYEQYF. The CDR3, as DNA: TGTGCCAGCAGTTCCGGGACTTTCTACGAGCAGTACTTC.

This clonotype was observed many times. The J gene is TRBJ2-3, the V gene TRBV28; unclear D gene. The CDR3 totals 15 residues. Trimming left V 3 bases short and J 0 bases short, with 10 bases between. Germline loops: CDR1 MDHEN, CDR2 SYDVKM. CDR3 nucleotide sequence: TGTGCCAGCAGTTTTGGGTCGGTGAGCACAGATACGCAGTATTTT. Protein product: CASSFGSVSTDTQYF.

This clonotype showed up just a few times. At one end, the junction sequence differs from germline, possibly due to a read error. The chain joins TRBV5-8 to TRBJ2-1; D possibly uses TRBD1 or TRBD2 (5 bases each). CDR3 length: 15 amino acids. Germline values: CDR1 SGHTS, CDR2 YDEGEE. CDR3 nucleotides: TGTGCCAGCAGCTTGGGCCAGGGACCCTACAATGAGCAGCTCTTC. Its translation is CASSLGQGPYNEQLF.